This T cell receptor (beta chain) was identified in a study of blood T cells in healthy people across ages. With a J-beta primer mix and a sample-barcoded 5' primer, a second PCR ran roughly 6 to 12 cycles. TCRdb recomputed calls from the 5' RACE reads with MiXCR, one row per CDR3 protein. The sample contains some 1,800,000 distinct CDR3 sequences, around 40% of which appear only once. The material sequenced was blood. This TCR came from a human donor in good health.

The CDR3 DNA follows: TGCAGCGTGGGGATGGACTTCTACGAGCAGTACTTC. It codes for CSVGMDFYEQYF. The genes are TRBV29-1 and TRBJ2-7, with D perhaps TRBD2 (5 bases). The ends were cut back, 6 bases at V and 3 bases at J, with 12 bases in the middle. Germline CDR1 SQVTM, CDR2 ANQGSEA. The CDR3 is made up of 12 amino acids.